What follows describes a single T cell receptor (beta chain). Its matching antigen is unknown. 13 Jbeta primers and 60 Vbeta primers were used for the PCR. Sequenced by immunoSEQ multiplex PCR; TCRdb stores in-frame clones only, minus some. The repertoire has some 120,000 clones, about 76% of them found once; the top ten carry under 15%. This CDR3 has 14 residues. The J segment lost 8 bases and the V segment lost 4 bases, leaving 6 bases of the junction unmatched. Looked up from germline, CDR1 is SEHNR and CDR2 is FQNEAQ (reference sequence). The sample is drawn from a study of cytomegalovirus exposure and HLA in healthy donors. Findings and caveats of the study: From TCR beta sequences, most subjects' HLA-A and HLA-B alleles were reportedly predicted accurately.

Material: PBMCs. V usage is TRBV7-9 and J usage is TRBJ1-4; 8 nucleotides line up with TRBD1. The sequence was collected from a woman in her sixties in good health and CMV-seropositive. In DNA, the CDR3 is TGTGCCAGCAGCTCACAGGGGGTAGGCGAAAAACTGTTTTTT. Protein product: CASSSQGVGEKLFF.